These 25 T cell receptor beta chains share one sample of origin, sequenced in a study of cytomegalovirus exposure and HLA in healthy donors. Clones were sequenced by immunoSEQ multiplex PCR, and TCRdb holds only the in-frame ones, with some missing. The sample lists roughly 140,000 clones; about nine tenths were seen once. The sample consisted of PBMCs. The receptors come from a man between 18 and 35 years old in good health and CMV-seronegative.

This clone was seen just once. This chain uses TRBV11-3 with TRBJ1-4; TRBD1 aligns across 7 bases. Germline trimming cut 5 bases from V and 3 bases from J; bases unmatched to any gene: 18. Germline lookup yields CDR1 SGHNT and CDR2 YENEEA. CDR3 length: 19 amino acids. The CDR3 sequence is CASSRKSPGQCPSNEKLFF. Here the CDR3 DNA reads TGTGCCAGCAGCCGAAAGAGCCCGGGACAGTGTCCTTCTAATGAAAAACTGTTTTTT.

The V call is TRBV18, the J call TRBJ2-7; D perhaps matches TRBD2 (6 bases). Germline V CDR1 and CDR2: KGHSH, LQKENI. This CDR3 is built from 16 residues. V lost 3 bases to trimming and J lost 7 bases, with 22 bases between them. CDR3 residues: CASSPGRRNPRGEQYV. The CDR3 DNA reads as TGTGCCAGCTCACCCGGCCGACGGAATCCTCGGGGGGAGCAGTACGTC.

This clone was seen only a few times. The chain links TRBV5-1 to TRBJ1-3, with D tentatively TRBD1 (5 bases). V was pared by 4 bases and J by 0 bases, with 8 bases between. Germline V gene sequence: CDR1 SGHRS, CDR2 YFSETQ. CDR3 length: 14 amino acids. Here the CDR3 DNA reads TGCGCCAGCAGCCTCGGGGGCTCTGGAAACACCATATATTTT. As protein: CASSLGGSGNTIYF.

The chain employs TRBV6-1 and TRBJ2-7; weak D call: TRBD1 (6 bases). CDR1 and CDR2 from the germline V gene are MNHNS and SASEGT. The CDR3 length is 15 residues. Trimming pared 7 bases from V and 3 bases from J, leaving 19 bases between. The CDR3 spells CASTRTRQVGYEQYF. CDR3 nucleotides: TGTGCCAGCACCCGAACGCGACAGGTGGGCTACGAGCAGTACTTC.

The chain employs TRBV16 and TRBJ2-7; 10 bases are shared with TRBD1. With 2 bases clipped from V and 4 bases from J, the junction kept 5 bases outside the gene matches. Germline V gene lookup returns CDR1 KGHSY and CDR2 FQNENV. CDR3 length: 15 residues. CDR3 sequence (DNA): TGTGCCAGCAGCCAACCGGGACAGGGGTCGTACGAGCAGTACGTC. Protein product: CASSQPGQGSYEQYV.

CDR3 amino acids: CAWSAFLGEQFF. The CDR3 nucleotides read TGTGCCTGGAGCGCGTTCCTTGGTGAGCAGTTCTTC. This rearrangement joins TRBV30 to TRBJ2-1; D gene ambiguous. Germline V lookup: CDR1 GTSNPN, CDR2 SVGIG (reference sequence). The CDR3 extends over 12 amino acids. V lost 3 bases, J lost 9 bases, and 12 bases lay in between.

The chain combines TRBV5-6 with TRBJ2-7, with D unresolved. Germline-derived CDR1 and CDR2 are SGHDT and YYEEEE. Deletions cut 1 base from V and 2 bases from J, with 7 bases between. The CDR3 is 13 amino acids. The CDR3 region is CASSLWAAYEQYV. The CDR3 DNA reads TGTGCCAGCAGCTTGTGGGCAGCCTACGAGCAGTACGTC.

CDR3 residues: CASSQSLARQETQYF. The CDR3 coding sequence is TGTGCCAGCAGCCAATCACTAGCGAGACAAGAGACCCAGTACTTC. V gene TRBV14 combines with J gene TRBJ2-5; 7 nucleotides agree with TRBD2. The V segment lost 2 bases and the J segment 2 bases; nucleotides outside the gene matches: 5. CDR3 length equals 15 residues. The V gene's germline CDR1 is SGHDN and CDR2 FVKESK.

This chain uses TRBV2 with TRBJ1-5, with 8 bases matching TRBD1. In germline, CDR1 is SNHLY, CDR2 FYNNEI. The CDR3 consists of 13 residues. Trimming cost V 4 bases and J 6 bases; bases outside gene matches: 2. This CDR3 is CASSAGGRQPQHF. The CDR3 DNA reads TGTGCCAGCAGTGCAGGGGGCCGTCAGCCCCAGCATTTT. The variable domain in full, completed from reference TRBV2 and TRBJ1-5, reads EPEVTQTPSHQVTQMGQEVILRCVPISNHLYFYWYRQILGQKVEFLVSFYNNEISEKSEIFDDQFSVERPDGSNFTLKIRSTKLEDSAMYFCASSAGGRQPQHFGDGTRLSIL.

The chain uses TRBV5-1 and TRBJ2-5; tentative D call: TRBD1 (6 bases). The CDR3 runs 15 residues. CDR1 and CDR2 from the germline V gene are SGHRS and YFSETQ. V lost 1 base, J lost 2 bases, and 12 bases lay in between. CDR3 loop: CASSLMVQGQETQYF. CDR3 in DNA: TGCGCCAGCAGCTTGATGGTACAGGGACAAGAGACCCAGTACTTC.

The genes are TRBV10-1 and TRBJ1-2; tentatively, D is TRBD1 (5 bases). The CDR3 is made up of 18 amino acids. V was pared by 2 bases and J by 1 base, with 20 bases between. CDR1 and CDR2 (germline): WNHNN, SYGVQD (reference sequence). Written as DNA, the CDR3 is TGCGCCAGCAGTGAGCTCCCGGACATAATCCCATTTAACTATGGCTACACCTTC. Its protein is CASSELPDIIPFNYGYTF.

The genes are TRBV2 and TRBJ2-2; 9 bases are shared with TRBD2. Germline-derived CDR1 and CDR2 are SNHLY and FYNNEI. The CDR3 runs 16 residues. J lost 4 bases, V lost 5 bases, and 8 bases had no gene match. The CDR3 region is CASSPREGDGTGELFF. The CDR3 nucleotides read TGTGCCAGCAGTCCGCGGGAGGGCGACGGCACCGGGGAGCTGTTTTTT.

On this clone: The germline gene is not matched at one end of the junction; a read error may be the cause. The CDR3 sequence: CASSHGNSEAFF. The CDR3 nucleotides are TGTGCCAGCAGCCATGGAAACAGTGAAGCTTTCTTT. The chain recombines TRBV14 with TRBJ1-1, with D uncertain. The length of the CDR3 is 12 residues. Germline V lookup: CDR1 SGHDN, CDR2 FVKESK.

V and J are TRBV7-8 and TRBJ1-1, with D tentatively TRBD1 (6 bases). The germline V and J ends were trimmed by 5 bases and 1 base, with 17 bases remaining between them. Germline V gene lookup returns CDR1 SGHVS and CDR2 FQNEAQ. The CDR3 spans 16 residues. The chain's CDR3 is CASSRRPRTENTEAFF. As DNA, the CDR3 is TGTGCCAGCAGCCGTCGACCGAGGACAGAGAACACTGAAGCTTTCTTT.

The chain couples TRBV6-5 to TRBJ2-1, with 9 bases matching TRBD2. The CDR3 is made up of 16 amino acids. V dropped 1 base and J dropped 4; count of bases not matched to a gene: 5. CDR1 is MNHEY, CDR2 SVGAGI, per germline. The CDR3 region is CASSYCSGSLYNEQFF. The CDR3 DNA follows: TGTGCCAGCAGTTACTGTAGCGGGAGTTTATACAATGAGCAGTTCTTC.

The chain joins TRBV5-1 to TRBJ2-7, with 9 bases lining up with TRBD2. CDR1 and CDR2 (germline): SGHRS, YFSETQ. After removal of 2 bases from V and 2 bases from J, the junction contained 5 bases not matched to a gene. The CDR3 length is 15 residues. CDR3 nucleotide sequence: TGCGCCAGCAGCTTACAGGCGGGGGGGCCCTACGAGCAGTACTTC. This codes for CASSLQAGGPYEQYF.

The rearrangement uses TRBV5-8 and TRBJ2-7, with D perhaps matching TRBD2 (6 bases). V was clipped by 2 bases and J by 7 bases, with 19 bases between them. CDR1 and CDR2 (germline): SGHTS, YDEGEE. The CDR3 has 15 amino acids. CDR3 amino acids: CASSLGGAPREEQYV. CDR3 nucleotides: TGTGCCAGCAGCTTAGGAGGGGCCCCAAGGGAGGAGCAGTACGTC.

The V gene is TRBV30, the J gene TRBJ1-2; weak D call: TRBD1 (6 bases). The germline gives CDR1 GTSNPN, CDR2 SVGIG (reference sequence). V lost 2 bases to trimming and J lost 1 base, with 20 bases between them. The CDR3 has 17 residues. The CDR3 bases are TGTGCCTGGAGTTCATTAGGACAGCGTCCTTTTAACTATGGCTACACCTTC. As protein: CAWSSLGQRPFNYGYTF.

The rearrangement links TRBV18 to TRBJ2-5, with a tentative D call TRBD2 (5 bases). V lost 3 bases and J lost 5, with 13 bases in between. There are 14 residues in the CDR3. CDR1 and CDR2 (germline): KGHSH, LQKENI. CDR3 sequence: CASSPDAGRETQYF. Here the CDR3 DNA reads TGTGCCAGCTCACCTGATGCGGGCAGGGAGACCCAGTACTTC.

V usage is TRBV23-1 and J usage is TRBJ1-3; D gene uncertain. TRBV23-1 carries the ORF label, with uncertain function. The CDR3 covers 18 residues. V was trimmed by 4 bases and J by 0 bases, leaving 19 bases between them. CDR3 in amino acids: CASSLSRALPISGNTIYF. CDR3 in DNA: TGCGCCAGCAGTCTCTCGAGGGCCTTACCAATCTCTGGAAACACCATATATTTT.

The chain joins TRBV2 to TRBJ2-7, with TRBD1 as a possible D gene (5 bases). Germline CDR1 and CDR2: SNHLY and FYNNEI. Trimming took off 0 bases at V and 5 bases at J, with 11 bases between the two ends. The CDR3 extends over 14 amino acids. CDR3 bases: TGTGCCAGCAGTGAAGCTTTCAAGGGGAACGAGCAGTACTTC. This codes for CASSEAFKGNEQYF. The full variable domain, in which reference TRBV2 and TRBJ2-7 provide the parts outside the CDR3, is EPEVTQTPSHQVTQMGQEVILRCVPISNHLYFYWYRQILGQKVEFLVSFYNNEISEKSEIFDDQFSVERPDGSNFTLKIRSTKLEDSAMYFCASSEAFKGNEQYFGPGTRLTVT.

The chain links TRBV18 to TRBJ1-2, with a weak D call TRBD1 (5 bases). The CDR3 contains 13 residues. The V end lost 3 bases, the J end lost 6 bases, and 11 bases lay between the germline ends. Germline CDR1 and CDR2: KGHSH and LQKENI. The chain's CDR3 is CASSPGRVDGYTF. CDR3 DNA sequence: TGTGCCAGCTCACCGGGCAGGGTCGATGGCTACACCTTC. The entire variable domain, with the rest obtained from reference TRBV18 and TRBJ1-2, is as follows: NAGVMQNPRHLVRRRGQEARLRCSPMKGHSHVYWYRQLPEEGLKFMVYLQKENIIDESGMPKERFSAEFPKEGPSILRIQQVVRGDSAAYFCASSPGRVDGYTFGSGTRLTVV.

CDR3 DNA: TGTGCCAGCAGTTTAAGGGCATTGAGGGTTCAGCCCCAGCATTTT. Encoded protein: CASSLRALRVQPQHF. The rearrangement joins TRBV28 to TRBJ1-5, with D hard to call. V gave up 2 bases and J gave up 6 bases, with 14 bases separating them. The CDR3 sequence is 15 residues long. Germline-derived CDR1 and CDR2 are MDHEN and SYDVKM. Filled out from reference TRBV28 and TRBJ1-5, the complete variable domain reads DVKVTQSSRYLVKRTGEKVFLECVQDMDHENMFWYRQDPGLGLRLIYFSYDVKMKEKGDIPEGYSVSREKKERFSLILESASTNQTSMYLCASSLRALRVQPQHFGDGTRLSIL.

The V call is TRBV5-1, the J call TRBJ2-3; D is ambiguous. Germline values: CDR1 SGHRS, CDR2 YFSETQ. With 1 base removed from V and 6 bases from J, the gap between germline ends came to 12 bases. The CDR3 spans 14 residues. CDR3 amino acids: CASSLMQMLDTQYF. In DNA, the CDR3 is TGCGCCAGCAGCTTGATGCAGATGCTTGATACGCAGTATTTT.

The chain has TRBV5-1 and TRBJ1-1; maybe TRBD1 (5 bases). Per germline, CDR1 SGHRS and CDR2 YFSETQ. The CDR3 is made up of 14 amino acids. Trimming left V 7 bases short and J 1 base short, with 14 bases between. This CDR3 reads CASGPQTANTEAFF. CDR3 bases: TGCGCCAGCGGGCCCCAGACAGCGAACACTGAAGCTTTCTTT.